This T cell receptor beta chain is drawn from a study of cytomegalovirus exposure and HLA in healthy donors. Trimming stripped 5 bases from V and 6 bases from J, with 14 bases between. Per the germline V gene, CDR1 is LNHDA and CDR2 is SQIVND (reference sequence). The length of the CDR3 is 14 residues. With respect to this clone: Its target is unknown.

Sequencing used immunoSEQ multiplex PCR; TCRdb keeps in-frame clones, though not all of them. This table has 30,000 to 40,000 clones, 85% to 95% appearing once. General study findings and limits: 164 TCR beta chains were listed as cytomegalovirus-associated. Using the classifier, cytomegalovirus status was reportedly diagnosed with high specificity and sensitivity.

This sequence originates from a young man in good health and CMV-seronegative. The chain links TRBV19 to TRBJ2-1, with a possible D match to TRBD2 (6 bases). Sequenced material: PBMCs. The CDR3 loop is CASSEGAGSNEQFF. DNA for the CDR3: TGTGCCAGTAGTGAAGGAGCGGGTTCCAATGAGCAGTTCTTC. The entire variable domain, with the rest obtained from reference TRBV19 and TRBJ2-1, is as follows: DGGITQSPKYLFRKEGQNVTLSCEQNLNHDAMYWYRQDPGQGLRLIYYSQIVNDFQKGDIAEGYSVSREKKESFPLTVTSAQKNPTAFYLCASSEGAGSNEQFFGPGTRLTVL.